The present entry profiles one T cell receptor beta chain with its context. Its antigen remains unidentified. This entry comes from a study of monozygotic twins with inflammatory bowel disease. Study-level points and caveats: Neither one strong signal nor one clonotype associated with IBD was supported. Whereas healthy co-twins had higher TCRbeta diversity (inverse Simpson), IBD patients had lower diversity.

Germline CDR1 is SGHTA and CDR2 is FQGTGA. The CDR3 runs to 15 residues. TCRdb reprocessed the 5' RACE reads and stores each CDR3 protein as one record, lacking DNA. Recorded here are 350,000 to 400,000 distinct CDR3 sequences; the top ten clones represent 2.5% to 3%. Material for sequencing was blood. The chain uses TRBV7-3 and TRBJ2-5; no DNA is available, so the TRBD2 call from TCRdb remains unchecked. The clonotype comes from a human donor with ulcerative colitis or Crohn's disease, or a healthy co-twin of an affected twin (not recorded which). The CDR3 reads CASSAASGVGETQYF.